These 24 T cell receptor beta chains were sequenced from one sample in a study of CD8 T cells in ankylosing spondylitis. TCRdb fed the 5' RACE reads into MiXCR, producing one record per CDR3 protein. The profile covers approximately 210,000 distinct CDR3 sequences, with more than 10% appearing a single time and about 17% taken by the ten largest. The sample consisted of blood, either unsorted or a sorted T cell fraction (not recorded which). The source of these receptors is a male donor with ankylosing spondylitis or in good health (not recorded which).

The CDR3 here is CASSLAWADTQYF. The DNA for the CDR3 is TGTGCCAGCAGCTTAGCCTGGGCAGATACGCAGTATTTT. The V call is TRBV7-9, the J call TRBJ2-3; D is unclear. V lost 0 bases and J 4 bases, leaving 5 bases between the germline ends. There are 13 residues in the CDR3. The germline V gene encodes CDR1 SEHNR and CDR2 FQNEAQ (reference sequence).

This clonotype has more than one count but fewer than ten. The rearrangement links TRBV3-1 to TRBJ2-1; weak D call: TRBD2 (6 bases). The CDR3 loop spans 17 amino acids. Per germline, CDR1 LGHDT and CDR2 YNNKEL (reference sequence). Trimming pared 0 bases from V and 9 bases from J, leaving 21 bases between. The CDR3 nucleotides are TGTGCCAGCAGCCAAGATCGCACAGCCCAGTTGGGGGGTGAGCAGTTCTTC. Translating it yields CASSQDRTAQLGGEQFF.

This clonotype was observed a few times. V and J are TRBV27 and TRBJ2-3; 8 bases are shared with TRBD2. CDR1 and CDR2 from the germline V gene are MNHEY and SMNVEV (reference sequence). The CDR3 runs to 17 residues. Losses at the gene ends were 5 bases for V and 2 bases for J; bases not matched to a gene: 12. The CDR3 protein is CASSPPEASGSTDTQYF. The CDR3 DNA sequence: TGTGCCAGCAGTCCCCCCGAGGCTAGCGGGTCCACAGATACGCAGTATTTT.

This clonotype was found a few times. In DNA, the CDR3 is TGCAGCCCCGCGGACAGGGGGCCTAACAATGAGCAGTTCTTC. Residues: CSPADRGPNNEQFF. This rearrangement joins TRBV29-1 to TRBJ2-1; 11 bases align to TRBD1. The CDR3 has 14 amino acids. Unmatched junction bases numbered 8, after V lost 8 bases and J lost 5 bases. Per the germline V gene, CDR1 is SQVTM and CDR2 is ANQGSEA.

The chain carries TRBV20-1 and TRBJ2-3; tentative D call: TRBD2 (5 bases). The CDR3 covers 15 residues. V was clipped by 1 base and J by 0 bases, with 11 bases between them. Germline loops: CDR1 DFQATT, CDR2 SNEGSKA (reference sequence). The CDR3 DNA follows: TGCAGTGCTAGAGTCCCAGCGGCTAGCACAGATACGCAGTATTTT. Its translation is CSARVPAASTDTQYF.

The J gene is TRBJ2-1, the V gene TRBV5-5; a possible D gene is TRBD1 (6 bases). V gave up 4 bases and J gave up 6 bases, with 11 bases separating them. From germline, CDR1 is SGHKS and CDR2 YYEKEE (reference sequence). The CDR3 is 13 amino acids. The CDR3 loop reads CASSRTVPNEQFF. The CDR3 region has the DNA TGTGCCAGCAGCCGGACAGTGCCCAATGAGCAGTTCTTC.

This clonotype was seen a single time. CDR3 sequence: CATSGLGITTNEKLFF. In DNA, the CDR3 is TGTGCCACCAGTGGTCTGGGAATTACAACTAATGAAAAACTGTTTTTT. The chain is built from TRBV24-1 and TRBJ1-4, with D unclear. CDR3 length equals 16 residues. The V gene's germline CDR1 is KGHDR and CDR2 SFDVKD. V shed 5 bases and J shed 0 bases, with 12 bases lying between them.

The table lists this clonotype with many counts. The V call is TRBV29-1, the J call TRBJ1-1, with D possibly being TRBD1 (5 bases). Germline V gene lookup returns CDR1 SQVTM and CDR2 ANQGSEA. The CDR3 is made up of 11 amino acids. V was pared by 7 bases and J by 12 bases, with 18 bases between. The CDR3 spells CSAFYVGGTFF. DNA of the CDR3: TGCAGCGCCTTTTATGTGGGGGGAACTTTCTTT.

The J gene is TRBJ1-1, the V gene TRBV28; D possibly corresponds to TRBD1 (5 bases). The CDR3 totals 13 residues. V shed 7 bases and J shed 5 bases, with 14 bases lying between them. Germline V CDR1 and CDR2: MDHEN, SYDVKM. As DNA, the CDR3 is TGTGCCAGCACTTCGGGGCGCGGAACTGAAGCTTTCTTT. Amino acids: CASTSGRGTEAFF.

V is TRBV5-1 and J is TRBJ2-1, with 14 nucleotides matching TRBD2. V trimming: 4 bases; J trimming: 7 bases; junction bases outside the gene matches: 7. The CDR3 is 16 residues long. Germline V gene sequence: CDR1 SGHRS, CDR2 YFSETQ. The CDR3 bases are TGCGCCAGCAGCATTGGGACTAGCGGGGGTATAAATGAGCAGTTCTTC. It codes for CASSIGTSGGINEQFF. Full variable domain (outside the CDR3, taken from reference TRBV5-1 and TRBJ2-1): KAGVTQTPRYLIKTRGQQVTLSCSPISGHRSVSWYQQTPGQGLQFLFEYFSETQRNKGNFPGRFSGRQFSNSRSEMNVSTLELGDSALYLCASSIGTSGGINEQFFGPGTRLTVL.

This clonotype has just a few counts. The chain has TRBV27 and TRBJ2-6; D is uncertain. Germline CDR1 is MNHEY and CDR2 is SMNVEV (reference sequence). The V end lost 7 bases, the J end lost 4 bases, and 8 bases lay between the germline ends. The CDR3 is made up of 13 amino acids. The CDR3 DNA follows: TGTGCCAGCAAGGTTCCCGGGGCCAACGTCCTGACTTTC. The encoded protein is CASKVPGANVLTF.

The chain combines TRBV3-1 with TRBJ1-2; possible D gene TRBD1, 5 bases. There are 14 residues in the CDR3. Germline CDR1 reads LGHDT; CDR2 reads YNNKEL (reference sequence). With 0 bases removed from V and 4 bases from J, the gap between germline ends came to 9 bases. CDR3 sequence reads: CASSQDAGTYGYTF. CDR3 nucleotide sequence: TGTGCCAGCAGCCAAGACGCAGGGACCTATGGCTACACCTTC.

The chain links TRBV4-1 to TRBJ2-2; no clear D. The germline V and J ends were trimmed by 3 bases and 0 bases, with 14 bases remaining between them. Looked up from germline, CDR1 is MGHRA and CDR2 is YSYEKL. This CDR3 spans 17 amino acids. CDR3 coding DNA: TGCGCCAGCAGCCATGGGGTTACCGTTCCGAACACCGGGGAGCTGTTTTTT. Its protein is CASSHGVTVPNTGELFF.

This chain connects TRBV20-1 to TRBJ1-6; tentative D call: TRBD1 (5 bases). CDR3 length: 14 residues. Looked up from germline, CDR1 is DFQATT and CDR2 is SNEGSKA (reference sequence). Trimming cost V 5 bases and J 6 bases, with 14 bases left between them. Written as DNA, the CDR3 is TGCAGTGCTGCTCCGGGACGGTTTAATTCACCCCTCCACTTT. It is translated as CSAAPGRFNSPLHF.

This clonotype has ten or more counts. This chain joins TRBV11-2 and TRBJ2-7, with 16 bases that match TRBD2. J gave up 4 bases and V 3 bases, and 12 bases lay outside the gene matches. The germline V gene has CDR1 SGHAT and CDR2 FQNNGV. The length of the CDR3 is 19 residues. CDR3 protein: CASSFSGTSGGAEEYEQYF. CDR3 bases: TGTGCCAGCAGCTTTTCCGGGACTAGCGGGGGGGCCGAGGAGTACGAGCAGTACTTC.

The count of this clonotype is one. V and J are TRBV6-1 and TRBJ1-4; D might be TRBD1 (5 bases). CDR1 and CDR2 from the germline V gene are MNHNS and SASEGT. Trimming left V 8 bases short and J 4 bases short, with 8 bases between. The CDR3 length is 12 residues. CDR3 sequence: CASSGLNEKLFF. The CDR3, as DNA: TGTGCCAGCTCGGGGCTTAATGAAAAACTGTTTTTT.

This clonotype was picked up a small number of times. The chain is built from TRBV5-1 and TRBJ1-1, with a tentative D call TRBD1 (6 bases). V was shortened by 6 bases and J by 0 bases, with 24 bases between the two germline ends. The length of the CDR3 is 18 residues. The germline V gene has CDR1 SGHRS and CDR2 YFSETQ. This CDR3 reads CASTPSFRGPTMNTEAFF. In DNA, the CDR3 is TGCGCCAGCACGCCTTCCTTCAGGGGACCAACCATGAACACTGAAGCTTTCTTT.

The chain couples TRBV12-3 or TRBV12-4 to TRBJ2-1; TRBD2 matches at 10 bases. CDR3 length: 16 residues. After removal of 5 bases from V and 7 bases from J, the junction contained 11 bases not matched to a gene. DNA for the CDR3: TGTGCCAGCAGTCCCACAGCGGGAGGGCCAGGGAATGAGCAGTTCTTC. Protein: CASSPTAGGPGNEQFF.

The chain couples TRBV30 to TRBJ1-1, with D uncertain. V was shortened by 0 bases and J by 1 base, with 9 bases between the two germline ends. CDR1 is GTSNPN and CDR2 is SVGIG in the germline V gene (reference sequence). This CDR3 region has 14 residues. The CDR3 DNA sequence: TGTGCCTGGAGTGTCGCGGCCGCGAACACTGAAGCTTTCTTT. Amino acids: CAWSVAAANTEAFF. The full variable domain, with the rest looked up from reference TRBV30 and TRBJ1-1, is SQTIHQWPATLVQPVGSPLSLECTVEGTSNPNLYWYRQAAGRGLQLLFYSVGIGQISSEVPQNLSASRPQDRQFILSSKKLLLSDSGFYLCAWSVAAANTEAFFGQGTRLTVV.

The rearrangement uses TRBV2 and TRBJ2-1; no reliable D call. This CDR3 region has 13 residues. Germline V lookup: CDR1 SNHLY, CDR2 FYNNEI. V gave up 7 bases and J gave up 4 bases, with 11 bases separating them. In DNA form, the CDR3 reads TGTGCCAGCAACGATTACTGGTACAATGAGCAGTTCTTC. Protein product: CASNDYWYNEQFF.

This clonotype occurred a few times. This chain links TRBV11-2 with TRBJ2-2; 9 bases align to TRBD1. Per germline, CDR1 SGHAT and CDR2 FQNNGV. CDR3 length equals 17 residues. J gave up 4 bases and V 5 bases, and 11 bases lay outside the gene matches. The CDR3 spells CASSITGGTGITGELFF. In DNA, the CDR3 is TGTGCCAGCAGCATCACCGGAGGGACAGGGATCACCGGGGAGCTGTTTTTT. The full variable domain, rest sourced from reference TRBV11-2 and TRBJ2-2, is EAGVAQSPRYKIIEKRQSVAFWCNPISGHATLYWYQQILGQGPKLLIQFQNNGVVDDSQLPKDRFSAERLKGVDSTLKIQPAKLEDSAVYLCASSITGGTGITGELFFGEGSRLTVL.

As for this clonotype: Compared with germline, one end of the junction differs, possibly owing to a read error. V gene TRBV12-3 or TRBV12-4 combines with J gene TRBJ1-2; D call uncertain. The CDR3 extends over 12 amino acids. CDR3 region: CASRFVGYGYTF. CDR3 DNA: TGTGCCAGCCGTTTTGTGGGGTATGGCTACACCTTC.

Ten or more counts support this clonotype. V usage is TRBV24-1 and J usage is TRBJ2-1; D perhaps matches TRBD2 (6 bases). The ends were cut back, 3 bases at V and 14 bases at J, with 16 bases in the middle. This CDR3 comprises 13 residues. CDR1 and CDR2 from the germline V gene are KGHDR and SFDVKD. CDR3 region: CATSDSPGTPKFF. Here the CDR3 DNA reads TGTGCCACCAGTGATAGCCCTGGGACTCCTAAGTTCTTC.

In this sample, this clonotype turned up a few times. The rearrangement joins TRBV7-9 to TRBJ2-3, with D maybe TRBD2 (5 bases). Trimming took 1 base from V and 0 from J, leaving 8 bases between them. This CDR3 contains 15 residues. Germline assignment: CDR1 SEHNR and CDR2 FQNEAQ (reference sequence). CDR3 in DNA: TGTGCCAGCAGCTTAGTCGGACTCAGCACAGATACGCAGTATTTT. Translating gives CASSLVGLSTDTQYF.